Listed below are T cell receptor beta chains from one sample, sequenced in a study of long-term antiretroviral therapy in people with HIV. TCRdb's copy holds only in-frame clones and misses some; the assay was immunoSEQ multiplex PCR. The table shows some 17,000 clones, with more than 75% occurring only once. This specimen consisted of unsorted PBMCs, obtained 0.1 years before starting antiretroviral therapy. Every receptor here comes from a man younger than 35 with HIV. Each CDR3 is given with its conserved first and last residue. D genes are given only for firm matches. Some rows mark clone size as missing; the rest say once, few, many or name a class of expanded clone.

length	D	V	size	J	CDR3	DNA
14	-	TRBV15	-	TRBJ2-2	CATSRDKVSGELFF	TGTGCCACCAGCAGAGATAAAGTGTCCGGGGAGCTGTTTTTT
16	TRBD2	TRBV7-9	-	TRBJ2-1	CASSSGTSGTYNEQFF	TGTGCCAGCAGCTCGGGGACTAGCGGGACCTACAATGAGCAGTTCTTC
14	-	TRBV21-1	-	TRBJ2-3	CASSLIPGPDTQYF	TGTGCCAGCAGCCTAATTCCGGGGCCAGATACGCAGTATTTT
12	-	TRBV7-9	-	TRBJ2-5	CASSPDHETQYF	TGTGCCAGCAGCCCCGACCATGAGACCCAGTACTTC
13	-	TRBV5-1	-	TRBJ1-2	CASSLGAGQGYTF	TGCGCCAGCAGCTTGGGGGCAGGGCAGGGCTACACCTTC
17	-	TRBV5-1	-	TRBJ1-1	CASSLKVIRQANTEAFF	TGCGCCAGCAGCTTGAAGGTCATTCGGCAGGCGAACACTGAAGCTTTCTTT
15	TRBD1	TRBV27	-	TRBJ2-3	CASRLGQGGTDTQYF	TGTGCCAGCAGGTTAGGACAGGGCGGCACAGATACGCAGTATTTT
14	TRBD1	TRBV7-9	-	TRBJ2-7	CASSPQDRGDEQYF	TGTGCCAGCAGCCCCCAGGACAGGGGCGACGAGCAGTACTTC
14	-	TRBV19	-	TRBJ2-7	CASSIKVSGGEQYF	TGTGCCAGTAGTATAAAGGTTTCTGGAGGAGAGCAGTACTTC
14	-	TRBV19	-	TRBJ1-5	CASSSTPYYQPQHF	TGTGCCAGTAGTTCTACACCCTACTATCAGCCCCAGCATTTT
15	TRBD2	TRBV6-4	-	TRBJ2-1	CASREEPAGYNEQFF	TGTGCCAGCAGGGAAGAGCCAGCGGGGTACAATGAGCAGTTCTTC
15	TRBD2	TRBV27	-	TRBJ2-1	CASSLTGEGLNEQFF	TGTGCCAGCAGTTTAACGGGGGAGGGGCTCAATGAGCAGTTCTTC
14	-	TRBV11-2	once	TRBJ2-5	CASSFRTGQETQYF	TGTGCCAGCAGCTTCCGGACGGGACAAGAGACCCAGTACTTC
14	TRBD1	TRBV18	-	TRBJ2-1	CASSPLGQGDEQFF	TGTGCCAGCTCACCGCTGGGACAGGGCGATGAGCAGTTCTTC
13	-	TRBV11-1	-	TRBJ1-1	CASSSVVGTEAFF	TGTGCCAGCAGCTCCGTTGTGGGGACTGAAGCTTTCTTT
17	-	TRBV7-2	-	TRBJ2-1	CASSLFFQRNSYNEQFF	TGTGCCAGCAGCTTATTCTTCCAGCGGAACTCCTACAATGAGCAGTTCTTC
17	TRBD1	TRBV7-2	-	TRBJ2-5	CASSSFSGAGGQETQYF	TGTGCCAGCAGCTCCTTTTCAGGGGCAGGGGGACAAGAGACCCAGTACTTC